The rows below give T cell receptor beta chains drawn from one sample of a study of siplizumab effects on memory and regulatory T cells. Profiling relied on immunoSEQ multiplex PCR, and the TCRdb table lists in-frame clones only, not all of them. The sample has over 90,000 clones, more than 85% seen once. Sequencing was carried out using CD4+ T cells sorted from blood. These receptors came from a human donor in good health. Both conserved end residues are part of each CDR3. The D gene is left open where the match is weak. Where a row states a size, it is once, few, many or the class of an expanded clone; other rows omit it.

D gene: NA
V gene: TRBV14
J gene: TRBJ1-2
clone size: NA
CDR3 protein: CASSQVRGVGGYTF
CDR3 DNA: TGTGCCAGCAGCCAAGTACGGGGGGTAGGTGGCTACACCTTC

D gene: TRBD2
V gene: TRBV25-1
J gene: TRBJ2-3
clone size: NA
CDR3 protein: CASSDPLASADTQYF
CDR3 DNA: TGTGCCAGCAGTGATCCACTAGCGAGCGCAGATACGCAGTATTTT

D gene: TRBD2
V gene: TRBV5-1
J gene: TRBJ2-1
clone size: NA
CDR3 protein: CASSFRSGSVDEQFF
CDR3 DNA: TGCGCCAGCAGCTTTAGGAGCGGGAGTGTAGATGAGCAGTTCTTC

D gene: TRBD2
V gene: TRBV7-3
J gene: TRBJ2-1
clone size: NA
CDR3 protein: CASSLYALAGANEQFF
CDR3 DNA: TGTGCCAGCAGCTTATATGCGCTAGCGGGAGCGAATGAGCAGTTCTTC

D gene: TRBD2
V gene: TRBV9
J gene: TRBJ2-1
clone size: NA
CDR3 protein: CASSPSLPLAGGNNEQFF
CDR3 DNA: TGTGCCAGCAGCCCAAGCTTGCCCCTAGCGGGAGGTAACAATGAGCAGTTCTTC

D gene: NA
V gene: TRBV5-1
J gene: TRBJ2-1
clone size: NA
CDR3 protein: CASSSSGVGEQFF
CDR3 DNA: TGCGCCAGCAGCTCGTCGGGAGTCGGTGAGCAGTTCTTC

D gene: NA
V gene: TRBV28
J gene: TRBJ2-7
clone size: once
CDR3 protein: CASSWGTPREQYF
CDR3 DNA: TGTGCCAGCAGTTGGGGGACTCCCCGCGAGCAGTACTTC

D gene: NA
V gene: TRBV4-2
J gene: TRBJ1-6
clone size: NA
CDR3 protein: CASSLLQGTVSYNSPLHF
CDR3 DNA: TGTGCCAGCAGCCTACTACAGGGAACAGTCTCCTATAATTCACCCCTCCACTTT

D gene: NA
V gene: TRBV7-2
J gene: TRBJ1-3
clone size: NA
CDR3 protein: CASSNRALGSGNTIYF
CDR3 DNA: TGTGCCAGCAGCAACCGGGCTCTAGGATCTGGAAACACCATATATTTT

D gene: TRBD1
V gene: TRBV27
J gene: TRBJ1-1
clone size: NA
CDR3 protein: CARGVPYRGENTEAFF
CDR3 DNA: TGTGCCAGAGGAGTCCCATACAGGGGGGAGAACACTGAAGCTTTCTTT

D gene: NA
V gene: TRBV5-4
J gene: TRBJ1-1
clone size: NA
CDR3 protein: CASSLQGGNTEAFF
CDR3 DNA: TGTGCCAGCAGCTTGCAGGGCGGCAACACTGAAGCTTTCTTT

D gene: NA
V gene: TRBV14
J gene: TRBJ2-1
clone size: NA
CDR3 protein: CASSQDGGYLGYNEQFF
CDR3 DNA: TGTGCCAGCAGCCAAGATGGAGGGTATTTAGGGTACAATGAGCAGTTCTTC

D gene: NA
V gene: TRBV6-5
J gene: TRBJ2-7
clone size: NA
CDR3 protein: CASSRGDKTYEQYF
CDR3 DNA: TGTGCCAGCAGTCGGGGGGACAAAACCTACGAGCAGTACTTC

D gene: NA
V gene: TRBV7-2
J gene: TRBJ2-5
clone size: once
CDR3 protein: CASSLMKGPTETQYF
CDR3 DNA: TGTGCCAGCAGCTTAATGAAGGGGCCGACGGAGACCCAGTACTTC

D gene: TRBD2
V gene: TRBV25-1
J gene: TRBJ2-3
clone size: NA
CDR3 protein: CASSEMVAGGLDTQYF
CDR3 DNA: TGTGCCAGCAGTGAGATGGTAGCGGGAGGGCTAGATACGCAGTATTTT

D gene: NA
V gene: TRBV5-4
J gene: TRBJ2-7
clone size: NA
CDR3 protein: CASSPGATRYEQYF
CDR3 DNA: TGTGCCAGCAGCCCGGGGGCTACCAGGTACGAGCAGTACTTC

D gene: TRBD2
V gene: TRBV4-2
J gene: TRBJ2-3
clone size: NA
CDR3 protein: CASSGSGGSSTDTQYF
CDR3 DNA: TGTGCCAGCAGCGGATCGGGCGGGAGTTCGACAGATACGCAGTATTTT

D gene: NA
V gene: TRBV5-4
J gene: TRBJ2-2
clone size: NA
CDR3 protein: CASSPYSTRGELFF
CDR3 DNA: TGTGCCAGCAGTCCTTATAGCACACGCGGGGAGCTGTTTTTT

D gene: TRBD2
V gene: TRBV7-2
J gene: TRBJ2-5
clone size: NA
CDR3 protein: CASSLELAGGDAETQYF
CDR3 DNA: TGTGCCAGCAGCTTAGAACTAGCGGGAGGGGACGCGGAGACCCAGTACTTC

D gene: NA
V gene: TRBV30
J gene: TRBJ2-3
clone size: NA
CDR3 protein: CACFGDIRRDTQYF
CDR3 DNA: TGTGCCTGTTTTGGGGACATAAGACGAGATACGCAGTATTTT

D gene: NA
V gene: TRBV15
J gene: TRBJ1-5
clone size: NA
CDR3 protein: CATSRALQGHQPQHF
CDR3 DNA: TGTGCCACCAGCAGAGCGTTGCAGGGACATCAGCCCCAGCATTTT

D gene: TRBD1
V gene: TRBV9
J gene: TRBJ1-1
clone size: once
CDR3 protein: CASSPDRGKGTEAFF
CDR3 DNA: TGTGCCAGCAGCCCAGACAGGGGCAAAGGCACTGAAGCTTTCTTT

D gene: TRBD1
V gene: TRBV7-8
J gene: TRBJ2-5
clone size: few
CDR3 protein: CASSLVRGHLQETQYF
CDR3 DNA: TGTGCCAGCAGCTTAGTCAGGGGGCACCTCCAAGAGACCCAGTACTTC

D gene: NA
V gene: TRBV6-5
J gene: TRBJ2-7
clone size: NA
CDR3 protein: CASSYSRGLGEQYF
CDR3 DNA: TGTGCCAGCAGTTACTCGAGGGGCTTGGGCGAGCAGTACTTC

D gene: NA
V gene: TRBV5-1
J gene: TRBJ2-3
clone size: NA
CDR3 protein: CASSLDMHSDTQYF
CDR3 DNA: TGCGCCAGCAGCCTGGATATGCATTCCGATACGCAGTATTTT

D gene: TRBD2
V gene: TRBV7-9
J gene: TRBJ2-3
clone size: NA
CDR3 protein: CASTLIAGLTDTQYF
CDR3 DNA: TGTGCCAGCACCCTAATAGCGGGCCTCACAGATACGCAGTATTTT

D gene: NA
V gene: TRBV27
J gene: TRBJ1-5
clone size: once
CDR3 protein: CASSPRSVSNQPQHF
CDR3 DNA: TGTGCCAGCAGTCCTCGGTCGGTCAGCAATCAGCCCCAGCATTTT

D gene: TRBD2
V gene: TRBV5-4
J gene: TRBJ2-1
clone size: NA
CDR3 protein: CASSLASGMSNEQFF
CDR3 DNA: TGTGCCAGCAGCTTGGCTAGCGGGATGTCGAATGAGCAGTTCTTC

D gene: TRBD1
V gene: TRBV28
J gene: TRBJ1-4
clone size: NA
CDR3 protein: CASSRTGAEKLFF
CDR3 DNA: TGTGCCAGCAGTAGGACAGGGGCAGAAAAACTGTTTTTT

D gene: NA
V gene: TRBV7-6
J gene: TRBJ2-5
clone size: NA
CDR3 protein: CASSLGVETQYF
CDR3 DNA: TGTGCCAGCAGCTTGGGGGTAGAGACCCAGTACTTC

D gene: NA
V gene: TRBV6-1
J gene: TRBJ1-2
clone size: NA
CDR3 protein: CASSEARLSYTF
CDR3 DNA: TGTGCCAGCAGTGAAGCGCGACTGAGCTACACCTTC

D gene: NA
V gene: TRBV6-6
J gene: TRBJ2-7
clone size: NA
CDR3 protein: CASSPWGLIREQYF
CDR3 DNA: TGTGCCAGCAGTCCCTGGGGTTTAATTCGGGAGCAGTACTTC

D gene: NA
V gene: TRBV7-3
J gene: TRBJ2-2
clone size: once
CDR3 protein: CASSWRLNTGELFF
CDR3 DNA: TGTGCCAGCTCTTGGCGACTGAACACCGGGGAGCTGTTTTTT

D gene: NA
V gene: TRBV27
J gene: TRBJ1-4
clone size: NA
CDR3 protein: CASGLGGSGKLFF
CDR3 DNA: TGTGCCAGCGGACTTGGGGGGTCTGGAAAACTGTTTTTT

D gene: TRBD1
V gene: TRBV5-1
J gene: TRBJ2-7
clone size: NA
CDR3 protein: CASSSRDRAYEQYF
CDR3 DNA: TGCGCCAGCAGCTCCCGGGACAGGGCCTACGAGCAGTACTTC

D gene: TRBD2
V gene: TRBV11-3
J gene: TRBJ2-1
clone size: NA
CDR3 protein: CASRLAGYNEQFF
CDR3 DNA: TGTGCCAGCAGACTAGCGGGATACAATGAGCAGTTCTTC

D gene: NA
V gene: TRBV27
J gene: TRBJ2-1
clone size: NA
CDR3 protein: CASSPYLQGRRGEQFF
CDR3 DNA: TGTGCCAGCAGTCCTTATCTACAGGGGCGGCGGGGTGAGCAGTTCTTC

D gene: TRBD2
V gene: TRBV28
J gene: TRBJ2-7
clone size: NA
CDR3 protein: CAIQPRRGVYEQYF
CDR3 DNA: TGTGCCATCCAACCTAGGCGGGGGGTTTACGAGCAGTACTTC

D gene: TRBD1
V gene: TRBV5-1
J gene: TRBJ1-2
clone size: NA
CDR3 protein: CASSLGDRGGYTF
CDR3 DNA: TGCGCCAGCAGCTTGGGGGACAGGGGTGGCTACACCTTC

D gene: TRBD2
V gene: TRBV11-3
J gene: TRBJ2-1
clone size: NA
CDR3 protein: CASSLQAIAGLNEQFF
CDR3 DNA: TGTGCCAGCAGCCTACAAGCTATAGCGGGCCTGAATGAGCAGTTCTTC

D gene: TRBD1
V gene: TRBV27
J gene: TRBJ2-3
clone size: NA
CDR3 protein: CASSPPTGITDTQYF
CDR3 DNA: TGTGCCAGCAGTCCTCCGACAGGGATCACAGATACGCAGTATTTT

D gene: NA
V gene: TRBV7-2
J gene: TRBJ2-3
clone size: NA
CDR3 protein: CASSLGRGGSDTQYF
CDR3 DNA: TGTGCCAGCAGCTTGGGTAGGGGCGGTTCAGATACGCAGTATTTT

D gene: NA
V gene: TRBV28
J gene: TRBJ2-1
clone size: NA
CDR3 protein: CASSKPVRSGNEQFF
CDR3 DNA: TGTGCCAGCAGCAAGCCCGTTCGCAGTGGCAATGAGCAGTTCTTC

D gene: TRBD2
V gene: TRBV5-1
J gene: TRBJ2-1
clone size: NA
CDR3 protein: CASSLRNSGRALNEQFF
CDR3 DNA: TGCGCCAGCAGCTTGCGGAATAGCGGGAGGGCCTTGAATGAGCAGTTCTTC

D gene: NA
V gene: TRBV4-1
J gene: TRBJ2-7
clone size: NA
CDR3 protein: CASSSPGSAYYEQYF
CDR3 DNA: TGCGCCAGCAGCTCCCCGGGTAGCGCCTACTACGAGCAGTACTTC

D gene: NA
V gene: TRBV29-1
J gene: TRBJ1-1
clone size: NA
CDR3 protein: CSVEGGMNTEAFF
CDR3 DNA: TGCAGCGTCGAGGGGGGCATGAACACTGAAGCTTTCTTT

D gene: NA
V gene: TRBV28
J gene: TRBJ2-3
clone size: NA
CDR3 protein: CASREGNTGTDTQYF
CDR3 DNA: TGTGCCAGCAGGGAGGGAAATACGGGCACAGATACGCAGTATTTT

D gene: TRBD1
V gene: TRBV4-2
J gene: TRBJ2-3
clone size: NA
CDR3 protein: CATGTGTGGPDTQYF
CDR3 DNA: TGTGCCACGGGTACCGGGACAGGGGGCCCAGATACGCAGTATTTT